This is a list of T cell receptor beta chains from one sample in a study of OX40 agonist ivuxolimab in advanced cancers. Some clones are missing from TCRdb's copy, which holds only in-frame ones; the method was immunoSEQ multiplex PCR. The data show roughly 92,000 clones, 87% seen once. The sample consisted of CD4+ or CD8+ T cells sorted from blood, taken in a trial of the OX40 agonist ivuxolimab. The source is an adult with an advanced solid tumor such as melanoma, head and neck, liver or kidney cancer. Each CDR3 is given with its conserved first and last residue. Fields, in order: clone size, D gene, J gene, V gene, CDR3 length, CDR3 protein, CDR3 DNA. The D gene is left open where the match is weak. Only part of the rows carry a size: once, few, many, or a class if the clone is expanded.

abundance: -
d_gene: -
j_gene: TRBJ2-3
v_gene: TRBV7-8
len: 16
CDR3aa: CASSHPTGLASDTQYF
CDR3nt: TGTGCCAGCAGCCATCCTACAGGGCTGGCCTCAGATACGCAGTATTTT

abundance: once
d_gene: -
j_gene: TRBJ2-3
v_gene: TRBV18
len: 15
CDR3aa: CASSPGGQPTDTQYF
CDR3nt: TGTGCCAGCTCACCAGGAGGTCAGCCCACAGATACGCAGTATTTT

abundance: -
d_gene: TRBD1
j_gene: TRBJ2-4
v_gene: TRBV6-1
len: 14
CDR3aa: CASRDRGTKNIQYF
CDR3nt: TGTGCCAGCAGGGACAGGGGGACCAAAAACATTCAGTACTTC

abundance: -
d_gene: -
j_gene: TRBJ1-3
v_gene: TRBV7-2
len: 18
CDR3aa: CASSWQGPKASSGNTIYF
CDR3nt: TGTGCCAGCAGCTGGCAAGGTCCCAAAGCTTCCTCTGGAAACACCATATATTTT

abundance: -
d_gene: -
j_gene: TRBJ1-1
v_gene: TRBV9
len: 14
CDR3aa: CASSVDSAGTEAFF
CDR3nt: TGTGCCAGCAGCGTCGACAGCGCTGGCACTGAAGCTTTCTTT

abundance: -
d_gene: TRBD1
j_gene: TRBJ1-4
v_gene: TRBV30
len: 15
CDR3aa: CASLAWQGGNEKLFF
CDR3nt: TGTGCCTCCCTTGCCTGGCAGGGGGGTAATGAAAAACTGTTTTTT

abundance: -
d_gene: -
j_gene: TRBJ1-5
v_gene: TRBV15
len: 12
CDR3aa: CATSRDNQPQHF
CDR3nt: TGTGCCACCAGCAGAGATAATCAGCCCCAGCATTTT

abundance: -
d_gene: TRBD1
j_gene: TRBJ1-1
v_gene: TRBV6-1
len: 15
CDR3aa: CASSELPGQFTEAFF
CDR3nt: TGTGCCAGCAGTGAGCTTCCGGGACAGTTCACTGAAGCTTTCTTT

abundance: -
d_gene: -
j_gene: TRBJ2-3
v_gene: TRBV7-2
len: 15
CDR3aa: CASSFSGTPGNTQYF
CDR3nt: TGTGCCAGCAGCTTTTCCGGGACTCCGGGGAATACGCAGTATTTT

abundance: -
d_gene: -
j_gene: TRBJ2-3
v_gene: TRBV7-2
len: 15
CDR3aa: CASSLRVFSTDTQYF
CDR3nt: TGTGCCAGCAGCTTGCGGGTATTTAGCACAGATACGCAGTATTTT

abundance: -
d_gene: TRBD1
j_gene: TRBJ1-1
v_gene: TRBV7-2
len: 16
CDR3aa: CASSLTPGTANTEAFF
CDR3nt: TGTGCCAGCAGCTTAACGCCAGGGACAGCGAACACTGAAGCTTTCTTT

abundance: -
d_gene: -
j_gene: TRBJ2-5
v_gene: TRBV7-2
len: 14
CDR3aa: CASSLKHLGRGADF
CDR3nt: TGTGCCAGCAGCTTAAAGCATCTAGGAAGGGGCGCAGACTTC

abundance: -
d_gene: TRBD1
j_gene: TRBJ2-5
v_gene: TRBV6-5
len: 15
CDR3aa: CASSRQGVSQETQYF
CDR3nt: TGTGCCAGCAGCCGACAGGGGGTGTCACAAGAGACCCAGTACTTC

abundance: -
d_gene: -
j_gene: TRBJ2-7
v_gene: TRBV21-1
len: 14
CDR3aa: CASNNTNSSYEQYF
CDR3nt: TGTGCCAGCAACAATACAAACAGCTCCTACGAGCAGTACTTC

abundance: -
d_gene: -
j_gene: TRBJ1-3
v_gene: TRBV4-3
len: 13
CDR3aa: CASSQAFGNTIYF
CDR3nt: TGCGCCAGCAGCCAAGCATTTGGAAACACCATATATTTT

abundance: few
d_gene: -
j_gene: TRBJ1-5
v_gene: TRBV19
len: 13
CDR3aa: CASIGYSNQPQHF
CDR3nt: TGTGCCAGTATAGGGTATAGCAATCAGCCCCAGCATTTT

abundance: -
d_gene: -
j_gene: TRBJ2-5
v_gene: TRBV10-3
len: 13
CDR3aa: CAIRAGTVETQYF
CDR3nt: TGTGCCATCAGGGCGGGGACGGTGGAGACCCAGTACTTC

abundance: -
d_gene: -
j_gene: TRBJ1-1
v_gene: TRBV29-1
len: 14
CDR3aa: CSVLSTLGPTEAFF
CDR3nt: TGCAGCGTTCTCTCAACCTTGGGACCCACTGAAGCTTTCTTT

abundance: -
d_gene: -
j_gene: TRBJ2-7
v_gene: TRBV6-5
len: 15
CDR3aa: CASSYERGATYEQYF
CDR3nt: TGTGCCAGCAGTTACGAAAGGGGGGCCACCTACGAGCAGTACTTC

abundance: -
d_gene: -
j_gene: TRBJ1-1
v_gene: TRBV5-1
len: 13
CDR3aa: CASAGQMNTEAFF
CDR3nt: TGCGCCAGCGCCGGACAGATGAACACTGAAGCTTTCTTT

abundance: -
d_gene: TRBD2
j_gene: TRBJ2-1
v_gene: TRBV7-2
len: 16
CDR3aa: CASSHRTSGMGNEQFF
CDR3nt: TGTGCCAGCAGCCATCGGACTAGCGGGATGGGGAATGAGCAGTTCTTC

abundance: -
d_gene: -
j_gene: TRBJ2-7
v_gene: TRBV6-5
len: 15
CDR3aa: CANLPRSSGSYEQYF
CDR3nt: TGTGCCAACCTCCCGCGGAGTAGCGGCTCCTACGAGCAGTACTTC

abundance: -
d_gene: -
j_gene: TRBJ1-1
v_gene: TRBV5-1
len: 15
CDR3aa: CASSSGLLSGTEAFF
CDR3nt: TGCGCCAGCAGCTCGGGACTCCTCTCGGGGACTGAAGCTTTCTTT

abundance: -
d_gene: TRBD1
j_gene: TRBJ1-2
v_gene: TRBV28
len: 16
CDR3aa: CASSLQGAGIDYGYTF
CDR3nt: TGTGCCAGCAGTTTACAGGGGGCTGGTATAGACTATGGCTACACCTTC

abundance: -
d_gene: TRBD1
j_gene: TRBJ2-3
v_gene: TRBV5-1
len: 14
CDR3aa: CASSLQGATDTQYF
CDR3nt: TGCGCCAGCAGCTTGCAGGGGGCGACAGATACGCAGTATTTT

abundance: -
d_gene: TRBD1
j_gene: TRBJ2-1
v_gene: TRBV10-3
len: 15
CDR3aa: CAISGDRAVSDEQFF
CDR3nt: TGTGCCATCAGTGGGGACAGGGCGGTGAGTGACGAGCAGTTCTTC

abundance: -
d_gene: TRBD2
j_gene: TRBJ2-1
v_gene: TRBV7-2
len: 19
CDR3aa: CASSLSDPGVAGVPNEQFF
CDR3nt: TGTGCCAGCAGCTTATCCGATCCGGGGGTAGCGGGAGTTCCCAATGAGCAGTTCTTC

abundance: -
d_gene: -
j_gene: TRBJ1-6
v_gene: TRBV5-6
len: 16
CDR3aa: CASSIDRSSYNSPLHF
CDR3nt: TGTGCCAGCAGTATTGACAGGAGCTCCTATAATTCACCCCTCCACTTT

abundance: -
d_gene: -
j_gene: TRBJ1-2
v_gene: TRBV18
len: 15
CDR3aa: CASSPPERAGYGYTF
CDR3nt: TGTGCCAGCTCACCACCGGAACGGGCAGGCTATGGCTACACCTTC

abundance: -
d_gene: TRBD1
j_gene: TRBJ1-2
v_gene: TRBV27
len: 17
CDR3aa: CASSSRSGTGVNYGYTF
CDR3nt: TGTGCCAGCAGTTCGCGATCCGGGACAGGGGTGAACTATGGCTACACCTTC

abundance: -
d_gene: -
j_gene: TRBJ2-7
v_gene: TRBV15
len: 13
CDR3aa: CATSRERLYEQYF
CDR3nt: TGTGCCACCAGCAGAGAACGACTCTACGAGCAGTACTTC

abundance: -
d_gene: -
j_gene: TRBJ1-1
v_gene: TRBV7-3
len: 16
CDR3aa: CASSLMGGGDNTEAFF
CDR3nt: TGTGCCAGCAGCTTAATGGGAGGCGGTGACAACACTGAAGCTTTCTTT

abundance: -
d_gene: -
j_gene: TRBJ1-6
v_gene: TRBV30
len: 15
CDR3aa: CAWSTGNSRFSPLHF
CDR3nt: TGTGCCTGGAGTACCGGGAATTCAAGGTTCTCACCCCTCCACTTT

abundance: -
d_gene: -
j_gene: TRBJ1-1
v_gene: TRBV18
len: 13
CDR3aa: CASSDDRNTEAFF
CDR3nt: TGTGCCAGCTCAGACGACCGGAACACTGAAGCTTTCTTT

abundance: once
d_gene: -
j_gene: TRBJ2-2
v_gene: TRBV6-6
len: 11
CDR3aa: CASRQPGELFF
CDR3nt: TGTGCCAGCAGACAACCCGGGGAGCTGTTTTTT

abundance: -
d_gene: TRBD1
j_gene: TRBJ1-2
v_gene: TRBV4-1
len: 14
CDR3aa: CASSPTRGQGGYTF
CDR3nt: TGCGCCAGCAGCCCAACCAGGGGGCAAGGTGGCTACACCTTC

abundance: -
d_gene: -
j_gene: TRBJ1-5
v_gene: TRBV7-2
len: 15
CDR3aa: CASSLASGLPQPQHF
CDR3nt: TGTGCCAGCAGCTTAGCTTCGGGGCTACCCCAGCCCCAGCATTTT

abundance: -
d_gene: TRBD2
j_gene: TRBJ2-3
v_gene: TRBV5-1
len: 17
CDR3aa: CASSSGSSGRISDTQYF
CDR3nt: TGCGCCAGCAGCTCCGGCTCTAGCGGGAGAATCTCAGATACGCAGTATTTT

abundance: -
d_gene: -
j_gene: TRBJ1-4
v_gene: TRBV4-1
len: 19
CDR3aa: CASSQGPPSPRSTNEKLFF
CDR3nt: TGCGCCAGCAGCCAAGGACCCCCCTCCCCTAGGTCAACTAATGAAAAACTGTTTTTT

abundance: -
d_gene: TRBD2
j_gene: TRBJ2-3
v_gene: TRBV7-7
len: 17
CDR3aa: CASSLTLPSGGKNTQYF
CDR3nt: TGTGCTAGCAGCTTAACTTTACCTAGCGGAGGGAAAAATACGCAGTATTTT

abundance: -
d_gene: -
j_gene: TRBJ1-2
v_gene: TRBV14
len: 12
CDR3aa: CASSQGGTGYTF
CDR3nt: TGTGCCAGCAGCCAAGGAGGGACTGGCTACACCTTC

abundance: -
d_gene: -
j_gene: TRBJ1-3
v_gene: TRBV7-6
len: 11
CDR3aa: CASSQDTTIYF
CDR3nt: TGTGCCAGCAGCCAGGACACGACCATATATTTT

abundance: -
d_gene: TRBD2
j_gene: TRBJ2-3
v_gene: TRBV4-1
len: 17
CDR3aa: CASSQAGLAGATDTQYF
CDR3nt: TGCGCCAGCAGCCAAGCGGGACTAGCGGGAGCCACAGATACGCAGTATTTT

abundance: -
d_gene: -
j_gene: TRBJ1-2
v_gene: TRBV6-6
len: 14
CDR3aa: CASSTGQGFYGYTF
CDR3nt: TGTGCCAGCAGCACGGGGCAGGGCTTCTATGGCTACACCTTC

abundance: -
d_gene: -
j_gene: TRBJ2-7
v_gene: TRBV6-6
len: 15
CDR3aa: CASSYSTGVSYEQYF
CDR3nt: TGTGCCAGCAGTTACTCGACAGGTGTATCCTACGAGCAGTACTTC

abundance: once
d_gene: -
j_gene: TRBJ2-5
v_gene: TRBV10-3
len: 16
CDR3aa: CAISDPARGLQETQYF
CDR3nt: TGTGCCATCAGTGATCCGGCGCGGGGGCTTCAAGAGACCCAGTACTTC

abundance: -
d_gene: TRBD1
j_gene: TRBJ2-5
v_gene: TRBV2
len: 15
CDR3aa: CASRDGTGEVKTQYF
CDR3nt: TGTGCCAGCAGAGACGGGACAGGGGAGGTAAAGACCCAGTACTTC

abundance: -
d_gene: TRBD2
j_gene: TRBJ2-7
v_gene: TRBV18
len: 15
CDR3aa: CASSPGLAGPYEQYF
CDR3nt: TGTGCCAGCTCACCCGGACTAGCGGGCCCCTACGAGCAGTACTTC

abundance: -
d_gene: -
j_gene: TRBJ1-5
v_gene: TRBV28
len: 14
CDR3aa: CASSPRIGKQPQHF
CDR3nt: TGTGCCAGCAGTCCTCGGATCGGGAAGCAGCCCCAGCATTTT